This section outlines one T cell receptor beta chain sequence together with its context. The data were produced by immunoSEQ multiplex PCR, yet TCRdb's version contains in-frame clones alone and is incomplete. This sample has some 230,000 clones, with 80% to 85% found just once. This entry comes from a study of blood T cell repertoires in COVID-19. The source is an older woman with acute or convalescent COVID-19. The sample consisted of peripheral blood.

The CDR3 nucleotides are TGTGCCAGCAGCTCCGACAGGGAGCCCCAAGGGAATGAGCAGTTCTTC. It yields the protein CASSSDREPQGNEQFF. The J gene is TRBJ2-1, the V gene TRBV6-6, with 7 bases matching TRBD1. The CDR3 has 16 amino acids. J lost 7 bases, V lost 6 bases, and 15 bases had no gene match. CDR1 and CDR2 from the germline V gene are MNHNY and SVGAGI (reference sequence).